This T cell receptor (beta chain) is from a study of T cell repertoires in ileal Crohn's disease (dated by TCRdb to 2018 to 2020). Study-wide context: Median disease duration was approximately 8 years, and 35% to 40% of patients were identified as active smokers at the time of surgery. The TCR repertoire was analysed in approximately 61 patients with Crohn's disease drawn from a prospective multicentre cohort. Roughly half of the patients were given postoperative therapy, with 15 to 20 on anti-TNF agents and 11 on thiopurines. A total of roughly 150 mucosal samples from 57 patients were sequenced, collected from several sites on the surgical specimen and at postoperative endoscopy. Endoscopic postoperative recurrence was defined as a Rutgeerts score above i0. The study ran alongside a multicentre cohort designed to identify predictors of early endoscopic recurrence after ileocolonic resection. All patients had surgery for a complication: stricturing disease in 61% and penetrating disease in about 40%. General findings and caveats noted by the study authors: More high-frequency clones were carried by sorted CD8 T cells than by CD4 T cells, suggesting that mucosal expansions were mainly CD8. Only a subgroup of patients, of unstated size, had their mucosal CD4 and CD8 T cells sorted and sequenced. Patients who were active smokers at surgery had a significantly higher proportion of clonal expansions than non-smokers (about 25% vs 20%, p=0.02). Endoscopic recurrence was found to be associated with higher high-frequency clone percentages at surgery, and recurrence was observed in all patients with clonality above 26.8% (18/57).

Around 550 nanograms of biopsy DNA per sample were submitted for commercial TCRB immunosequencing. CDR3 regions were amplified from genomic DNA by Adaptive Biotechnology using a two-step, amplification bias-controlled multiplex PCR. In the first PCR, primers covered every V and J gene segment, and in the second PCR, barcodes and Illumina adapters were added. An Illumina instrument was used to sequence the CDR3 libraries. The study's own analysis went as follows. The analysis drew on both the pipelines supplied by the vendor and custom analysis of the raw data in R/Bioconductor running R version 3.3.0. Clonality, which ranges from 0 to 1, was calculated as the inverse of the normalised Shannon entropy across all productive clones. The repertoire share taken up by the top 100 clones defined high-frequency clones, and only clones that passed a 95% confidence test were kept. Overlap between samples was measured with the Morisita-Horn index, while repertoire diversity was measured with the Simpson index. This immuneACCESS table, as held by TCRdb, lists in-frame sequences with V and J called but not all clones. Of the missing ones, under half trace to an unresolved V gene in checked studies; the others have no known cause. Clone size and V and J calls were adopted from that table, with D and trimming inferred from the DNA. In this sample the table shows more than 4,500 clones, about three quarters of which occur a single time. In total, the top ten clones hold approximately 5.9% of the sample.

To be eligible, patients had to be adults with ileal or ileocolonic Crohn's disease and an indication for ileocolonic resection. Whole ileal mucosal biopsies were stored frozen at -80°C before DNA extraction. Genomic DNA was extracted from frozen whole biopsies with a TRizol-based method and quantified on a NanoDrop 2000 spectrophotometer. The junction shows trimming of 10 bases on V and 9 bases on J, plus 20 bases between the germline ends. CDR1 and CDR2 are drawn from the germline V gene (reference sequence): SGHNT, YYREEE. The CDR3 has 13 amino acids, counting the end cysteine and phenylalanine. The entry retains the CDR3 DNA only, 39 bases that are in frame from base 1. This clone was picked up one time. There is no known antigen for this receptor. One base away there is no much larger clone; base qualities are not given.

This receptor was taken from an adult with Crohn's disease. Sample: ileal tissue. Recombination connected TRBV5-4 to TRBJ2-4, with TRBD2 tentatively as D gene (5 bases match). The DNA sequence is as follows: TGTGCCTGCCCGGGGAGTCAAAAACTCATTCAGTACTTC. This encodes CACPGSQKLIQYF.